These T cell receptor beta chains were read from a single sample in a study of blood T cell repertoires in COVID-19. Produced via immunoSEQ multiplex PCR; TCRdb's table is partial and in-frame only. Of roughly 220,000 clones detected, 84% appear once; the ten largest clones hold approximately 2.5%. The sequencing sample was made of peripheral blood. These receptors all stem from an older woman with acute or convalescent COVID-19. Both conserved end residues are trimmed from each CDR3. Only part of the rows carry a size: once, few, many, or a class if the clone is expanded.

cdr3_length: 13
j_call: TRBJ2-1
clone_size: -
v_call: TRBV9
cdr3_aa: ASSVAEASYNEQF

cdr3_length: 13
j_call: TRBJ1-2
clone_size: once
v_call: TRBV6-5
cdr3_aa: ASSYSLGRGYGYT

cdr3_length: 14
j_call: TRBJ1-1
clone_size: -
v_call: TRBV7-2
cdr3_aa: ASSFKPGHLNTEAF

cdr3_length: 13
j_call: TRBJ1-6
clone_size: -
v_call: TRBV14
cdr3_aa: ASSQTGSYNSPLH

cdr3_length: 10
j_call: TRBJ2-7
clone_size: -
v_call: TRBV11-1
cdr3_aa: ASRGLDDEQY

cdr3_length: 11
j_call: TRBJ1-4
clone_size: -
v_call: TRBV6-5
cdr3_aa: ASTGQNNEKLF

cdr3_length: 11
j_call: TRBJ2-2
clone_size: -
v_call: TRBV6-6
cdr3_aa: ASSRAGVGELF

cdr3_length: 13
j_call: TRBJ1-5
clone_size: few
v_call: TRBV20-1
cdr3_aa: SASVSAGSNQPQH

cdr3_length: 14
j_call: TRBJ2-1
clone_size: once
v_call: TRBV5-1
cdr3_aa: ASSLGAGGPGNEQF

cdr3_length: 14
j_call: TRBJ1-5
clone_size: -
v_call: TRBV7-9
cdr3_aa: ASSPLLGRSNQPQH

cdr3_length: 8
j_call: TRBJ1-1
clone_size: -
v_call: TRBV20-1
cdr3_aa: SARGGEAF

cdr3_length: 10
j_call: TRBJ2-1
clone_size: -
v_call: TRBV7-2
cdr3_aa: ASSAVRAEQF

cdr3_length: 13
j_call: TRBJ2-1
clone_size: -
v_call: TRBV4-3
cdr3_aa: ASSRAGATYNEQF

cdr3_length: 13
j_call: TRBJ1-1
clone_size: -
v_call: TRBV2
cdr3_aa: ASSQGQRLNTEAF

cdr3_length: 12
j_call: TRBJ1-1
clone_size: -
v_call: TRBV2
cdr3_aa: ASSVNGLNTEAF

cdr3_length: 11
j_call: TRBJ2-1
clone_size: -
v_call: TRBV6-5
cdr3_aa: ASSYSRSYEQF

cdr3_length: 16
j_call: TRBJ2-3
clone_size: -
v_call: TRBV19
cdr3_aa: ASSPIRLAGGGTDTQY

cdr3_length: 11
j_call: TRBJ2-6
clone_size: -
v_call: TRBV6-6
cdr3_aa: ASTQTGANVLT

cdr3_length: 12
j_call: TRBJ1-5
clone_size: -
v_call: TRBV6-2/TRBV6-3
cdr3_aa: ASSLGGSNQPQH

cdr3_length: 10
j_call: TRBJ1-1
clone_size: -
v_call: TRBV25-1
cdr3_aa: ASSEGGTEAF

cdr3_length: 13
j_call: TRBJ1-6
clone_size: -
v_call: TRBV7-2
cdr3_aa: ASSSRDRGNSPLH

cdr3_length: 12
j_call: TRBJ1-5
clone_size: few
v_call: TRBV3-1/TRBV3-2
cdr3_aa: ASSRQGSNQPQH

cdr3_length: 13
j_call: TRBJ1-3
clone_size: -
v_call: TRBV19
cdr3_aa: ASTPTGRSGNTIY

cdr3_length: 13
j_call: TRBJ2-2
clone_size: -
v_call: TRBV6-5
cdr3_aa: ASSSEPSNTGELF

cdr3_length: 13
j_call: TRBJ1-2
clone_size: -
v_call: TRBV10-2
cdr3_aa: ASSPRMRTGYGYT

cdr3_length: 12
j_call: TRBJ2-7
clone_size: -
v_call: TRBV28
cdr3_aa: ASEGGGPHYEQY

cdr3_length: 15
j_call: TRBJ1-2
clone_size: few
v_call: TRBV19
cdr3_aa: ASSIARDRGQGYGYT

cdr3_length: 13
j_call: TRBJ2-7
clone_size: -
v_call: TRBV5-1
cdr3_aa: ASSPSTLEGYEQY

cdr3_length: 11
j_call: TRBJ1-1
clone_size: -
v_call: TRBV2
cdr3_aa: ASSGEGWTEAF

cdr3_length: 12
j_call: TRBJ2-1
clone_size: -
v_call: TRBV4-2
cdr3_aa: ASSQSRGANEQF

cdr3_length: 10
j_call: TRBJ2-7
clone_size: -
v_call: TRBV12-3/TRBV12-4
cdr3_aa: ASSLQGREQY

cdr3_length: 11
j_call: TRBJ1-1
clone_size: -
v_call: TRBV2
cdr3_aa: ASTPGSQPEAF

cdr3_length: 12
j_call: TRBJ1-1
clone_size: -
v_call: TRBV5-1
cdr3_aa: ASSVRVGNTEAF

cdr3_length: 14
j_call: TRBJ2-7
clone_size: -
v_call: TRBV10-3
cdr3_aa: AISVSVGGQYYEQY

cdr3_length: 14
j_call: TRBJ1-3
clone_size: -
v_call: TRBV7-8
cdr3_aa: ASSSGHSASGNTIY

cdr3_length: 12
j_call: TRBJ2-5
clone_size: -
v_call: TRBV5-5
cdr3_aa: ASRFETSVETQY

cdr3_length: 11
j_call: TRBJ1-6
clone_size: -
v_call: TRBV4-1
cdr3_aa: ASSHAGNSPLH

cdr3_length: 13
j_call: TRBJ2-4
clone_size: -
v_call: TRBV28
cdr3_aa: ASSLAGLAKNIQY

cdr3_length: 10
j_call: TRBJ1-1
clone_size: once
v_call: TRBV6-5
cdr3_aa: ASNRRPTEAF

cdr3_length: 12
j_call: TRBJ1-2
clone_size: -
v_call: TRBV3-1/TRBV3-2
cdr3_aa: ASSQGHQNYGYT

cdr3_length: 10
j_call: TRBJ2-7
clone_size: -
v_call: TRBV7-9
cdr3_aa: ASSLLGDEQY

cdr3_length: 13
j_call: TRBJ1-6
clone_size: -
v_call: TRBV12-2
cdr3_aa: ASRFWSGRDSPLH

cdr3_length: 17
j_call: TRBJ1-2
clone_size: -
v_call: TRBV4-2
cdr3_aa: ASSQDWNSLPTDNYGYT

cdr3_length: 13
j_call: TRBJ2-5
clone_size: -
v_call: TRBV7-2
cdr3_aa: ASSSSGAFQETQY

cdr3_length: 12
j_call: TRBJ2-7
clone_size: -
v_call: TRBV3-1/TRBV3-2
cdr3_aa: ASSPGQGTYEQY

cdr3_length: 11
j_call: TRBJ2-5
clone_size: once
v_call: TRBV12-3/TRBV12-4
cdr3_aa: ASRGAGKETQY

cdr3_length: 15
j_call: TRBJ2-1
clone_size: -
v_call: TRBV27
cdr3_aa: ASSRRTPRSSYNEQF

cdr3_length: 13
j_call: TRBJ2-1
clone_size: once
v_call: TRBV7-3
cdr3_aa: ASSLTSEAYNEQF

cdr3_length: 14
j_call: TRBJ1-2
clone_size: once
v_call: TRBV2
cdr3_aa: ASSEAGQGRGGGYT

cdr3_length: 10
j_call: TRBJ1-6
clone_size: -
v_call: TRBV7-9
cdr3_aa: ASRAITSPLH

cdr3_length: 12
j_call: TRBJ2-5
clone_size: -
v_call: TRBV13
cdr3_aa: ASSSTAGGETQY

cdr3_length: 13
j_call: TRBJ2-2
clone_size: -
v_call: TRBV5-1
cdr3_aa: ASSSPTGMGGELF

cdr3_length: 12
j_call: TRBJ1-1
clone_size: -
v_call: TRBV5-6
cdr3_aa: ASSYRDRNTEAF

cdr3_length: 14
j_call: TRBJ2-5
clone_size: -
v_call: TRBV4-2
cdr3_aa: ASSQESGGVLETQY

cdr3_length: 12
j_call: TRBJ1-2
clone_size: -
v_call: TRBV13
cdr3_aa: ASSLMWGTGGYT

cdr3_length: 12
j_call: TRBJ1-1
clone_size: -
v_call: TRBV9
cdr3_aa: ASSIHPEGTEAF

cdr3_length: 14
j_call: TRBJ2-7
clone_size: once
v_call: TRBV5-1
cdr3_aa: ASSPRTSGGALEQY

cdr3_length: 21
j_call: TRBJ2-7
clone_size: -
v_call: TRBV28
cdr3_aa: ASSSQLLLPGPDTGTSPYEQY

cdr3_length: 12
j_call: TRBJ1-1
clone_size: -
v_call: TRBV7-9
cdr3_aa: ASRLGQGATKAF

cdr3_length: 11
j_call: TRBJ1-5
clone_size: -
v_call: TRBV30
cdr3_aa: AWSGGDAQPQH